The 8 T cell receptor beta chains below come from one sample, sequenced in a study of cytomegalovirus exposure and HLA in healthy donors. Both 60 Vbeta primers and 13 Jbeta primers went into the PCR. Clones were read by immunoSEQ multiplex PCR, and TCRdb kept only the in-frame ones, dropping some. The repertoire holds 53,000 or so clones, with 70% to 75% as singletons. Sequenced material: PBMCs. These receptors came from a man in his thirties or forties in good health and CMV-seropositive.

This CDR3 reads CASSPDRNTGELFF. The CDR3 DNA sequence: TGTGCCAGCTCACCAGACAGGAACACCGGGGAGCTGTTTTTT. V is TRBV18 and J is TRBJ2-2, with D perhaps matching TRBD1 (5 bases). Trimming removed 2 bases from V and 1 base from J, with 5 bases in between. Germline CDR1 and CDR2: KGHSH and LQKENI. The CDR3 contains 14 residues.

The rearrangement uses TRBV7-3 and TRBJ2-2; 10 nucleotides align to TRBD1. The trim removed 3 bases at V and 7 bases at J, leaving 8 bases unmatched. Germline CDR1 is SGHTA and CDR2 is FQGTGA. This CDR3 spans 16 amino acids. DNA for the CDR3: TGTGCCAGCAGCTTCCCCGGGACAGGGGTCATCGGGGAGCTGTTTTTT. Its protein product is CASSFPGTGVIGELFF. Variable domain in full (rest from reference TRBV7-3 and TRBJ2-2): GAGVSQTPSNKVTEKGKYVELRCDPISGHTALYWYRQSLGQGPEFLIYFQGTGAADDSGLPNDRFFAVRPEGSVSTLKIQRTERGDSAVYLCASSFPGTGVIGELFFGEGSRLTVL.

This chain uses TRBV15 with TRBJ1-2; D uncertain. V was shortened by 5 bases and J by 5 bases, with 15 bases between the two germline ends. Germline values: CDR1 LNHNV, CDR2 YYDKDF (reference sequence). The CDR3 length is 14 residues. CDR3 protein: CATSARMEGYGYTF. The CDR3 DNA sequence: TGTGCCACCAGCGCCCGAATGGAGGGATATGGCTACACCTTC.

The chain combines TRBV6-6 with TRBJ1-5; D not certain. CDR1 MNHNY and CDR2 SVGAGI come from the germline V gene (reference sequence). V shed 5 bases and J shed 6 bases, with 17 bases lying between them. The length of the CDR3 is 15 residues. The CDR3 DNA reads as TGTGCCAGCAGTAAGGGCCGCGGTGGAGGTCAGCCCCAGCATTTT. Its translation: CASSKGRGGGQPQHF.

This clone counts as medium-sized. V is TRBV2 and J is TRBJ1-6; no definite D call. The CDR3 extends over 14 amino acids. Germline CDR1 and CDR2: SNHLY and FYNNEI. Trimming pared 4 bases from V and 10 bases from J, leaving 14 bases between. The CDR3 here is CASSVSGEGSPLHF. The CDR3 DNA reads as TGTGCCAGCAGTGTGTCCGGGGAGGGATCACCCCTCCACTTT.

The rearrangement links TRBV9 to TRBJ2-5; 12 bases agree with TRBD1. V lost 3 bases to trimming and J lost 5 bases; unmatched junction nucleotides: 5. The CDR3 length is 15 residues. Germline values: CDR1 SGDLS, CDR2 YYNGEE. In nucleotides, the CDR3 is TGTGCCAGCAGCGCGGGACAGGGGGCTGGGGAGACCCAGTACTTC. Encoded protein: CASSAGQGAGETQYF.

On this clone: The germline gene is not matched at one end of the junction; a read error may be the cause. The chain couples TRBV28 to TRBJ1-2, with 12 bases matching TRBD1. The CDR3 sequence is 16 residues long. Germline V gene data show CDR1 as MDHEN and CDR2 as SYDVKM. The CDR3 DNA sequence: TGTGCCAGCATTTTACTCCCGGGACAGGGGGCGGGTGGCTACACCTTC. It is translated as CASILLPGQGAGGYTF.

The chain is built from TRBV28 and TRBJ1-5; tentatively, D is TRBD1 (5 bases). The CDR3 is 15 residues long. Trimming pared 7 bases from V and 2 bases from J, leaving 15 bases between. CDR1 is MDHEN and CDR2 is SYDVKM in the germline V gene. The CDR3 sequence is CASTLRGQGNQPQHF. CDR3 sequence (DNA): TGTGCCAGCACCCTTAGGGGCCAGGGCAATCAGCCCCAGCATTTT.